The rows below give T cell receptor beta chains drawn from one sample of a study of Graves' ophthalmopathy and Graves' hyperthyroidism. From the multiplex PCR reads, TCRdb called clonotypes with MiXCR, one entry per CDR3 protein. This table has about 220,000 distinct CDR3 sequences, roughly a fifth appearing once. The sample comprised peripheral blood. Every receptor here comes from a woman aged 45-60 years with Graves' ophthalmopathy. CDR3s include the opening cysteine and the closing phenylalanine or tryptophan. A D gene is named only where the DNA matches it firmly. Clone size is not always given. Where it is, it says once, few, many or a class for expanded clones.

D,V,size,J,DNA,CDR3
TRBD2,TRBV6-5,many,TRBJ2-7,TGTGCCAGCAGTTACCCCGGGAGGAACCCCTACGAGCAGTACTTC,CASSYPGRNPYEQYF
-,TRBV20-1,-,TRBJ2-2,TGCAGTGCTAGAAAAGTTCCCGGGAAGCAGGGCGGGGAGCTGTTTTTT,CSARKVPGKQGGELFF
TRBD2,TRBV6-5,many,TRBJ2-7,TGTGCCAGCAGTTACGCTAGCGGCTTCTCCTACGAGCAGTACTTC,CASSYASGFSYEQYF
-,TRBV6-2/TRBV6-3,many,TRBJ2-7,TGTGCCAGCAGCAAAGAAGGAGAGCAGTACTTC,CASSKEGEQYF
TRBD2,TRBV29-1,-,TRBJ2-7,TGCAGCGTGGCGGGGGGGGAAGAGCAGTACTTC,CSVAGGEEQYF
-,TRBV20-1,many,TRBJ2-6,TGCAGTGCGGAAGTCTCTGGGGCCAACGTCCTGACTTTC,CSAEVSGANVLTF
-,TRBV14,many,TRBJ2-5,TGTGCCAGCAGCCAATCAGGCGGGGAGACCCAGTACTTC,CASSQSGGETQYF
-,TRBV7-2,many,TRBJ1-2,TGTGCCAGCAGCTCTACAAACGGCTACACCTTC,CASSSTNGYTF
-,TRBV6-2/TRBV6-3,-,TRBJ2-7,TGTGTCAGCAGTTACTCTTACAGGGACCCCGACGAGCAGTACTTC,CVSSYSYRDPDEQYF
TRBD1,TRBV7-3,many,TRBJ1-2,TGTGCCAGCAGCTTAAATCCCCTCTTAGGACAGGCGAACTATGGCTACACCTTC,CASSLNPLLGQANYGYTF